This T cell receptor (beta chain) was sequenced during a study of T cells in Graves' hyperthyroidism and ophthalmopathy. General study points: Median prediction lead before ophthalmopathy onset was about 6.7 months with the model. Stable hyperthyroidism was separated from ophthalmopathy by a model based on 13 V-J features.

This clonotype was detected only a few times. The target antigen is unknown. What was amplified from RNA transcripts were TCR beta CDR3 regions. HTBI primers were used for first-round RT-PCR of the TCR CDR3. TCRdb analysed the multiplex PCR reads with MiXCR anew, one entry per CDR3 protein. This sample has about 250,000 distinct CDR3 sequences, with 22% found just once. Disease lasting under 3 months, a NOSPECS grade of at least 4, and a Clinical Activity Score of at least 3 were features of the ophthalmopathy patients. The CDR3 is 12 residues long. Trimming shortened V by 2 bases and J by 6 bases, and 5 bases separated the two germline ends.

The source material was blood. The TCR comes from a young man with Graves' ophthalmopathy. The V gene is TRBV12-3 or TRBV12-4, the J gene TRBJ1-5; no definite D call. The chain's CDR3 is CASSLFSQPQHF. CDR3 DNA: TGTGCCAGCAGTTTATTTAGTCAGCCCCAGCATTTT.